The clone carrying this T cell receptor (beta chain) has just one count. The CDR3 has 12 residues. Trimming removed 7 bases at V and 3 bases at J, with 13 bases between. Germline CDR1 reads DFQATT; CDR2 reads SNEGSKA (reference sequence). These data are taken from a study of T cells in Graves' hyperthyroidism and ophthalmopathy. Researchers amplified the TCR beta CDR3 regions from RNA transcripts. TCR CDR3 regions were first amplified by RT-PCR with HTBI primers. In TCRdb, the multiplex PCR reads were re-called with MiXCR into one record per CDR3 protein. In the table there are 530,000 or so distinct CDR3 sequences, less than 25% of which are singletons.

V is TRBV20-1 and J is TRBJ2-7; the D is unclear. The sample taken for sequencing was blood. The receptor comes from a woman in her twenties or thirties with Graves' ophthalmopathy. In DNA form, the CDR3 reads TGCAGTGTAAAGGGCAGGATCTACGAGCAGTACTTC. Its protein is CSVKGRIYEQYF.